A single sample is the source of the 21 T cell receptor beta chains below, sequenced in a study of brain T cells in children with intractable seizures. As for time point: blood from clinic visit 5 months post-surgery; TSC patient then seizure free. Only in-frame clones appear in the TCRdb table, and some are missing; sequencing was by immunoSEQ multiplex PCR. The sample lists hundreds of thousands of clones; over 90% were seen once. The sample consisted of peripheral blood, taken around 5 months after surgery. The source is a boy younger than two with tuberous sclerosis and intractable seizures.

The chain couples TRBV12-3 or TRBV12-4 to TRBJ2-1; no definite D call. The V end was cut by 2 bases, the J end by 7 bases, with 6 bases between. The CDR3 is 12 residues long. CDR3 residues: CASSLMGNEQFF. The CDR3 DNA reads TGTGCCAGCAGTTTAATGGGGAATGAGCAGTTCTTC.

This clone came up once. This chain links TRBV7-9 with TRBJ2-7; 8 bases are a match to TRBD2. This CDR3 region has 18 residues. Germline V gives CDR1 SEHNR, CDR2 FQNEAQ (reference sequence). The V and J ends lost 5 bases and 1 base, in that order; junction bases with no gene match: 16. CDR3 residues: CASSPAEGGGGTSYEQYF. The CDR3 DNA is TGTGCCAGCAGCCCAGCTGAGGGGGGCGGGGGGACTTCCTACGAGCAGTACTTC.

The chain combines TRBV19 with TRBJ1-4, with D unresolved. Trimming removed 6 bases from V and 0 bases from J, with 5 bases in between. CDR1 is LNHDA and CDR2 is SQIVND in the germline V gene (reference sequence). This CDR3 comprises 13 residues. This chain's CDR3 is CASSQATNEKLFF. The DNA for the CDR3 is TGTGCCAGTAGCCAAGCAACTAATGAAAAACTGTTTTTT.

The chain has TRBV14 and TRBJ2-7; 11 bases are a match to TRBD2. The CDR3 covers 19 residues. After removal of 1 base from V and 0 bases from J, the junction contained 11 bases not matched to a gene. Germline lookup yields CDR1 SGHDN and CDR2 FVKESK. In nucleotides, the CDR3 is TGTGCCAGCAGCCAAGCGAGGGGTAGCGGGAGGGGAAGCTCCTACGAGCAGTACTTC. Its translation is CASSQARGSGRGSSYEQYF.

This rearrangement joins TRBV2 to TRBJ2-3, with 8 bases identical to TRBD1. Trimming removed 7 bases from V and 2 bases from J; junction bases left unmatched: 8. Germline V gives CDR1 SNHLY, CDR2 FYNNEI. The CDR3 contains 15 residues. The CDR3 reads CASTQDRVPTDTQYF. The CDR3 region has the DNA TGTGCCAGCACCCAGGACAGGGTCCCCACAGATACGCAGTATTTT.

The chain employs TRBV5-3 and TRBJ2-3; 10 bases line up with TRBD2. TRBV5-3 is flagged as an ORF with uncertain function. CDR3 length: 19 amino acids. V was clipped by 2 bases and J by 2 bases; unmatched bases: 14. DNA of the CDR3: TGTGCCAGAAGCTTTCCAGGGCCGAGCGGGAGGGGGGACACAGATACGCAGTATTTT. It codes for CARSFPGPSGRGDTDTQYF.

This clone appeared once. This chain uses TRBV2 with TRBJ1-2; a weak D match, TRBD1 (5 bases). Germline V CDR1 and CDR2: SNHLY, FYNNEI. The CDR3 contains 12 residues. The V end was cut by 1 base, the J end by 6 bases, with 6 bases between. Here the CDR3 DNA reads TGTGCCAGCAGTGAAGGGGGGGATGGCTACACCTTC. It yields the protein CASSEGGDGYTF. The full variable domain, in which reference TRBV2 and TRBJ1-2 provide the parts outside the CDR3, is EPEVTQTPSHQVTQMGQEVILRCVPISNHLYFYWYRQILGQKVEFLVSFYNNEISEKSEIFDDQFSVERPDGSNFTLKIRSTKLEDSAMYFCASSEGGDGYTFGSGTRLTVV.

V usage is TRBV30 and J usage is TRBJ2-1; 14 bases map to TRBD2. Germline CDR1 reads GTSNPN; CDR2 reads SVGIG (reference sequence). J gave up 6 bases and V 1 base, and 8 bases lay outside the gene matches. The CDR3 loop spans 17 amino acids. CDR3 loop: CAWSGRRTSGGINEQFF. CDR3 nucleotide sequence: TGTGCCTGGAGTGGGAGGCGGACTAGCGGGGGGATCAATGAGCAGTTCTTC. Based on the CDR3 plus reference TRBV30 and TRBJ2-1, the full variable domain is SQTIHQWPATLVQPVGSPLSLECTVEGTSNPNLYWYRQAAGRGLQLLFYSVGIGQISSEVPQNLSASRPQDRQFILSSKKLLLSDSGFYLCAWSGRRTSGGINEQFFGPGTRLTVL.

The chain employs TRBV24-1 and TRBJ2-3; D is possibly TRBD2 (6 bases). V was cut by 3 bases and J by 4 bases, with 13 bases left in between. The CDR3 contains 15 residues. CDR1 and CDR2 from the germline V gene are KGHDR and SFDVKD. CDR3 nucleotide sequence: TGTGCCACCAGTGATCCGACTAGAACGTCAGATACGCAGTATTTT. Encoded protein: CATSDPTRTSDTQYF.

The chain employs TRBV30 and TRBJ1-5, with 7 nucleotides matching TRBD1. V shed 8 bases, J shed 2 bases, and the junction held 3 bases outside the gene matches. The CDR3 has 12 amino acids. Germline V gene lookup returns CDR1 GTSNPN and CDR2 SVGIG (reference sequence). The CDR3, as DNA: TGTGCCGCCGGGACAGGCAATCAGCCCCAGCATTTT. Translating gives CAAGTGNQPQHF.

As concerns this clone: The identical CDR3 is also encoded by other nucleotide sequences in the sample. The chain joins TRBV12-3 or TRBV12-4 to TRBJ2-7; D is possibly TRBD1 (5 bases). The CDR3 is made up of 13 amino acids. V was pared by 2 bases and J by 1 base, with 6 bases between. CDR3 bases: TGTGCCAGCAGTTTAAGGGGTTCCTACGAGCAGTACTTC. Amino acid sequence: CASSLRGSYEQYF.

This rearrangement joins TRBV21-1 to TRBJ1-6. TRBV21-1 is an annotated pseudogene. This CDR3 is built from 14 residues. CDR3 loop: CASTLPEGGSPLHF. The DNA for the CDR3 is TGTGCCAGCACCCTGCCGGAGGGGGGCTCACCCCTCCACTTT.

The chain combines TRBV7-9 with TRBJ1-2; perhaps TRBD1 as D (5 bases). Per the germline V gene, CDR1 is SEHNR and CDR2 is FQNEAQ (reference sequence). The CDR3 totals 13 residues. Trimming stripped 5 bases from V and 4 bases from J, with 11 bases between. CDR3 sequence: CASSPPGTYGYTF. CDR3 nucleotides: TGTGCCAGCAGCCCCCCAGGGACCTATGGCTACACCTTC.

The chain has TRBV6-1 and TRBJ2-7; D unclear. Trimming cost V 2 bases and J 0 bases, with 5 bases left between them. The CDR3 consists of 13 residues. In germline, CDR1 is MNHNS, CDR2 SASEGT. CDR3 DNA sequence: TGTGCCAGCAGTGAATTAGTCTCCTACGAGCAGTACTTC. It encodes CASSELVSYEQYF.

This clone has a handful of counts. The genes are TRBV9 and TRBJ2-2; 10 bases match TRBD2. This CDR3 region has 16 residues. The germline CDR1 and CDR2 sequences are SGDLS and YYNGEE. Germline trimming cut 2 bases from V and 7 bases from J; bases unmatched to any gene: 8. CDR3 amino acids: CASSVSGRAAGGELFF. The CDR3 DNA reads as TGTGCCAGCAGCGTCAGCGGGAGGGCCGCTGGCGGGGAGCTGTTTTTT.

This chain connects TRBV4-1 to TRBJ2-1; possibly TRBD2 for D (5 bases). V was cut by 1 base and J by 0 bases, with 7 bases left in between. Germline V gene sequence: CDR1 MGHRA, CDR2 YSYEKL. The CDR3 totals 15 residues. The CDR3 sequence: CASSQGTGSYNEQFF. As DNA, the CDR3 is TGCGCCAGCAGCCAAGGGACTGGCTCCTACAATGAGCAGTTCTTC.

This chain connects TRBV6-5 to TRBJ2-5; tentative D call: TRBD1 (6 bases). CDR3 length equals 15 residues. V lost 2 bases, J lost 5 bases, and 15 bases lay in between. CDR1 and CDR2 (germline): MNHEY, SVGAGI. This CDR3 reads CASSYGQGLRETQYF. CDR3 nucleotides: TGTGCCAGCAGTTACGGGCAGGGGCTTCGGGAGACCCAGTACTTC.

The chain couples TRBV19 to TRBJ2-3, with D unclear. The CDR3 is 13 amino acids. CDR1 LNHDA and CDR2 SQIVND come from the germline V gene (reference sequence). Trimming removed 0 bases at V and 4 bases at J, with 5 bases between. Here the CDR3 reads CASSIDGADTQYF. CDR3 DNA sequence: TGTGCCAGTAGTATAGACGGTGCAGATACGCAGTATTTT.

The rearrangement uses TRBV6-2 or TRBV6-3 and TRBJ1-5; no definite D call. V gave up 2 bases and J gave up 11 bases, with 16 bases separating them. This CDR3 has 14 amino acids. In germline, CDR1 is MNHEY, CDR2 SVGEGT. The CDR3 region is CASSYRSLRGAQHF. The CDR3 DNA reads TGTGCCAGCAGTTACAGAAGTTTGAGAGGAGCCCAGCATTTT.

This rearrangement joins TRBV16 to TRBJ2-3, with D perhaps matching TRBD1 (6 bases). V was trimmed by 3 bases and J by 2 bases, leaving 24 bases between them. Germline V lookup: CDR1 KGHSY, CDR2 FQNENV. The length of the CDR3 is 19 residues. Here the CDR3 reads CASSQARPTRTAYTDTQYF. The DNA of the CDR3 is TGTGCCAGCAGCCAGGCCCGCCCAACGAGGACAGCCTACACAGATACGCAGTATTTT.

In DNA, the CDR3 is TGTGCCTTCGGGAGCGGAAACAATGAGCAGTTCTTC. Protein: CAFGSGNNEQFF. The rearrangement uses TRBV30 and TRBJ2-1, with D perhaps matching TRBD2 (6 bases). The germline CDR1 and CDR2 sequences are GTSNPN and SVGIG (reference sequence). This CDR3 contains 12 residues. V was cut by 7 bases and J by 5 bases, with 12 bases left in between.